These 26 T cell receptor beta chains came from one sample sequenced in a study of T cell responses to AZD1222 COVID-19 vaccine. Profiled with immunoSEQ multiplex PCR; TCRdb holds only in-frame clones, not every one. Counted here are 200,000 or so clones, approximately 91% occurring once; the ten biggest clones make up 0.95% to 1%. Sequencing used peripheral blood, obtained on day 0 of AZD1222 vaccination. The receptors derive from an adult in good health.

The chain links TRBV9 to TRBJ2-3; D is perhaps TRBD1 or TRBD2 (5 bases each). CDR1 and CDR2 (germline): SGDLS, YYNGEE. V was shortened by 0 bases and J by 3 bases, with 11 bases between the two germline ends. This CDR3 has 15 residues. The CDR3, as DNA: TGTGCCAGCAGCGTAGGCCCCGGGGCTACAGATACGCAGTATTTT. Encoded protein: CASSVGPGATDTQYF.

This chain links TRBV20-1 with TRBJ1-5, with 12 positions matching TRBD1. CDR1 is DFQATT and CDR2 is SNEGSKA in the germline V gene (reference sequence). V lost 3 bases to trimming and J lost 2 bases; unmatched junction nucleotides: 2. The CDR3 has 15 residues. The DNA of the CDR3 is TGCAGTGCTAGTGGGACAGGGGGCGGCAATCAGCCCCAGCATTTT. Amino acid sequence: CSASGTGGGNQPQHF.

The chain links TRBV3-1 (or the pseudogene TRBV3-2) to TRBJ1-2, with TRBD1 identical over 8 bases. The CDR3 extends over 16 amino acids. V shed 4 bases, J shed 4 bases, and the junction held 11 bases outside the gene matches. CDR1 and CDR2 (germline): LGHDT, YNNKEL (reference sequence). The CDR3 loop is CASSPTRNRGIYGYTF. The CDR3 nucleotides read TGTGCCAGCAGCCCCACGAGGAACAGGGGGATCTATGGCTACACCTTC.

This clone has a single count. This chain links TRBV6-5 with TRBJ2-7, with D possibly called TRBD1 or TRBD2 (6 bases each). The V end lost 5 bases, the J end lost 6 bases, and 17 bases lay between the germline ends. The CDR3 extends over 14 amino acids. The germline gives CDR1 MNHEY, CDR2 SVGAGI. The CDR3, as DNA: TGTGCCAGCAGTCCACAGGGAGGTTTTTCCGAGCAGTACTTC. It encodes CASSPQGGFSEQYF.

The chain employs TRBV11-2 and TRBJ2-5; the match to TRBD1 covers 9 bases. V shed 5 bases, J shed 5 bases, and the junction held 9 bases outside the gene matches. The germline V gene encodes CDR1 SGHAT and CDR2 FQNNGV. This CDR3 contains 15 residues. The CDR3: CASSRSTGGEETQYF. In DNA, the CDR3 is TGTGCCAGCAGCCGGTCAACAGGGGGCGAGGAGACCCAGTACTTC.

Concerning this clone: The sample has other DNA sequences that encode this CDR3 too. The rearrangement links TRBV29-1 to TRBJ2-7; D call uncertain. Deletions cut 4 bases from V and 3 bases from J, with 4 bases between. This CDR3 region has 10 residues. The germline gives CDR1 SQVTM, CDR2 ANQGSEA. CDR3 coding DNA: TGCAGCGTTGTGGACTACGAGCAGTACTTC. Its translation: CSVVDYEQYF.

The genes are TRBV5-1 and TRBJ1-1, with D unresolved. The ends were cut back, 3 bases at V and 4 bases at J, with 4 bases in the middle. The germline V gene has CDR1 SGHRS and CDR2 YFSETQ. The CDR3 runs to 11 residues. The CDR3 sequence is CASSSTTEAFF. In DNA, the CDR3 is TGCGCCAGCAGCTCGACCACTGAAGCTTTCTTT.

The J gene is TRBJ1-3, the V gene TRBV3-1 (or the pseudogene TRBV3-2); perhaps TRBD1 as D (6 bases). Trimming took 10 bases from V and 2 from J, leaving 12 bases between them. The CDR3 totals 13 residues. CDR1 and CDR2 (germline): LGHDT, YNNKEL (reference sequence). The CDR3 nucleotides read TGTGCCACCGCCAACAGGGCTGGAAACACCATATATTTT. It translates to CATANRAGNTIYF.

Of note for this clone: This CDR3 is also generated by other DNA sequences in the sample. This chain uses TRBV28 with TRBJ2-7; TRBD2 matches at 7 bases. The V segment lost 6 bases and the J segment 0 bases; nucleotides outside the gene matches: 2. The germline CDR1 and CDR2 sequences are MDHEN and SYDVKM. The CDR3 is 13 amino acids. The CDR3 sequence: CASRRTSSYEQYF. CDR3 in DNA: TGTGCCAGCAGGCGGACTAGCTCCTACGAGCAGTACTTC.

The chain carries TRBV10-3 and TRBJ2-1, with TRBD2 matching over 8 bases. The germline CDR1 and CDR2 sequences are ENHRY and SYGVKD. This CDR3 contains 17 residues. J was trimmed by 1 base and V by 6 bases; bases with no gene match: 11. CDR3 region: CAIRPAGERGSYNEQFF. The CDR3 region has the DNA TGTGCCATCAGGCCAGCGGGAGAGAGGGGGTCCTACAATGAGCAGTTCTTC.

The rearrangement uses TRBV28 and TRBJ1-1; D gene unclear. Germline V gives CDR1 MDHEN, CDR2 SYDVKM. Deletions cut 6 bases from V and 3 bases from J, with 11 bases between. The CDR3 is 13 amino acids. The CDR3 protein is CASSGPLYTEAFF. The CDR3 coding sequence is TGTGCCAGCAGCGGGCCACTATACACTGAAGCTTTCTTT.

This clone was detected once. The chain employs TRBV7-2 and TRBJ2-7; 9 nucleotides align to TRBD2. The germline V gene has CDR1 SGHTA and CDR2 FQGNSA. V was pared by 1 base and J by 2 bases, with 6 bases of the junction left unmatched. The CDR3 sequence is 16 residues long. The CDR3 loop reads CASSLVASGTPYEQYF. The CDR3 DNA sequence: TGTGCCAGCAGCTTAGTGGCTAGCGGGACCCCCTACGAGCAGTACTTC.

V gene TRBV9 combines with J gene TRBJ2-7; D not certain. Per the germline V gene, CDR1 is SGDLS and CDR2 is YYNGEE. This CDR3 spans 14 amino acids. V was clipped by 0 bases and J by 7 bases, with 14 bases between them. The CDR3 DNA reads as TGTGCCAGCAGCGTAGGGCCAGTCGATAGGGAGCAGTACTTC. Protein: CASSVGPVDREQYF.

The chain combines TRBV13 with TRBJ1-1, with 12 bases matching TRBD1. This CDR3 is 14 amino acids long. The V gene's germline CDR1 is PRHDT and CDR2 FYEKMQ (reference sequence). V dropped 5 bases and J dropped 6; count of bases not matched to a gene: 4. CDR3 loop: CASSQGQGAAEAFF. For the CDR3, the DNA is TGTGCCAGCAGCCAGGGACAGGGGGCCGCTGAAGCTTTCTTT.

This clone was counted once. The V and J genes are TRBV4-1 and TRBJ1-1; TRBD1 matches 9 bases. CDR3 length: 15 amino acids. Trimming removed 5 bases from V and 5 bases from J; junction bases left unmatched: 9. Germline CDR1 reads MGHRA; CDR2 reads YSYEKL. The CDR3 coding sequence is TGCGCCAGCAGCAGCCGGGACAGGGTGGGGACTGAAGCTTTCTTT. This gives the protein CASSSRDRVGTEAFF.

CDR3 protein: CASSFGTETNEQYF. CDR3 DNA: TGTGCCAGCAGTTTTGGGACAGAAACGAACGAGCAGTACTTC. The rearrangement uses TRBV28 and TRBJ2-7; 7 bases align to TRBD1. Germline CDR1 MDHEN, CDR2 SYDVKM. This CDR3 is 14 amino acids long. Trimming took 3 bases from V and 5 from J; bases not matched to a gene: 7.

The chain couples TRBV7-2 to TRBJ2-5; TRBD2 might be the D (6 bases). The germline gives CDR1 SGHTA, CDR2 FQGNSA. Trimming pared 6 bases from V and 3 bases from J, leaving 11 bases between. The length of the CDR3 is 13 residues. CDR3 coding DNA: TGTGCCAGCAGTCGGGGGAGAGAAGAGACCCAGTACTTC. Protein: CASSRGREETQYF.

The sample holds many counts of this clone. The CDR3 region is CASRNTGPSGANVLTF. The CDR3 DNA follows: TGTGCCAGCAGGAATACAGGGCCGAGTGGGGCCAACGTCCTGACTTTC. The chain links TRBV27 to TRBJ2-6; possible D gene TRBD1, 6 bases. CDR3 length: 16 amino acids. The germline CDR1 and CDR2 sequences are MNHEY and SMNVEV (reference sequence). Trimming left V 6 bases short and J 3 bases short, with 15 bases between. The entire variable domain, with the rest obtained from reference TRBV27 and TRBJ2-6, is as follows: EAQVTQNPRYLITVTGKKLTVTCSQNMNHEYMSWYRQDPGLGLRQIYYSMNVEVTDKGDVPEGYKVSRKEKRNFPLILESPSPNQTSLYFCASRNTGPSGANVLTFGAGSRLTVL.

The chain couples TRBV7-9 to TRBJ2-2, with D possibly being TRBD1 or TRBD2 (7 bases each). The length of the CDR3 is 18 residues. The ends were cut back, 2 bases at V and 3 bases at J, with 19 bases in the middle. From germline, CDR1 is SEHNR and CDR2 FQNEAQ (reference sequence). The CDR3 DNA follows: TGTGCCAGCAGCTTACTACCCCGCAGGGGGGGGGACACCGGGGAGCTGTTTTTT. It specifies CASSLLPRRGGDTGELFF. Looking up the rest from reference TRBV7-9 and TRBJ2-2 gives the full variable domain: DTGVSQNPRHKITKRGQNVTFRCDPISEHNRLYWYRQTLGQGPEFLTYFQNEAQLEKSRLLSDRFSAERPKGSFSTLEIQRTEQGDSAMYLCASSLLPRRGGDTGELFFGEGSRLTVL.

V gene TRBV7-8 combines with J gene TRBJ1-6, with D maybe TRBD1 (5 bases). Germline-derived CDR1 and CDR2 are SGHVS and FQNEAQ. The CDR3 runs 16 residues. Trimming removed 4 bases at V and 2 bases at J, with 12 bases between. CDR3 DNA sequence: TGTGCCAGCAGCTCCCACAGGACCCCCTATAATTCACCCCTCCACTTT. Translated, it gives CASSSHRTPYNSPLHF.

V gene TRBV7-9 combines with J gene TRBJ1-2; the D is unclear. Germline V gene data show CDR1 as SEHNR and CDR2 as FQNEAQ (reference sequence). Trimming took 3 bases from V and 5 from J, leaving 10 bases between them. This CDR3 region has 13 residues. The CDR3 bases are TGTGCCAGCAGCTTTAAACAAACTTATGGCTACACCTTC. The encoded protein is CASSFKQTYGYTF.

The V call is TRBV7-2, the J call TRBJ1-4; D gene ambiguous. CDR1 is SGHTA, CDR2 FQGNSA, per germline. CDR3 length: 12 residues. V lost 8 bases, J lost 5 bases, and 9 bases lay in between. The CDR3 protein is CASGLRNEKLFF. The CDR3, as DNA: TGTGCCAGCGGTCTGAGGAATGAAAAACTGTTTTTT. Together with reference TRBV7-2 and TRBJ1-4, the CDR3 gives the full variable domain: GAGVSQSPSNKVTEKGKDVELRCDPISGHTALYWYRQSLGQGLEFLIYFQGNSAPDKSGLPSDRFSAERTGGSVSTLTIQRTQQEDSAVYLCASGLRNEKLFFGSGTQLSVL.

This clone was seen a single time. The chain carries TRBV6-6 and TRBJ1-1; 9 nucleotides line up with TRBD1. The ends lost 2 bases at V and 5 bases at J; junction bases unmatched: 6. The CDR3 consists of 15 residues. Germline V gene sequence: CDR1 MNHNY, CDR2 SVGAGI (reference sequence). The CDR3 region is CASSYGGTGWTEAFF. The CDR3 DNA sequence: TGTGCCAGCAGTTACGGTGGGACAGGGTGGACTGAAGCTTTCTTT.

The rearrangement joins TRBV5-5 to TRBJ1-1, with a tentative D call TRBD1 (5 bases). The germline gives CDR1 SGHKS, CDR2 YYEKEE (reference sequence). V was cut by 4 bases and J by 0 bases, with 10 bases left in between. The CDR3 has 14 residues. CDR3 bases: TGTGCCAGCAGCGGGGGGGTTATGAACACTGAAGCTTTCTTT. Amino acid sequence: CASSGGVMNTEAFF.

CDR3 nucleotide sequence: TGTGCCAGCAGCTTAATTGGGGGTTACGAGCAGTACTTC. This gives the protein CASSLIGGYEQYF. V usage is TRBV7-2 and J usage is TRBJ2-7; perhaps D is TRBD1 or TRBD2 (5 bases each). Germline-derived CDR1 and CDR2 are SGHTA and FQGNSA. CDR3 length: 13 amino acids. Trimming took off 2 bases at V and 4 bases at J, with 9 bases between the two ends.

A remark on this clone: Other DNA sequences from this sample encode an identical CDR3 as well. The J gene is TRBJ2-7, the V gene TRBV7-6, with D maybe TRBD2 (6 bases). Germline loops: CDR1 SGHVS, CDR2 FNYEAQ. The ends were cut back, 5 bases at V and 6 bases at J, with 17 bases in the middle. The CDR3 is 14 amino acids. The CDR3 is CASSPGTGVFEQYF. The CDR3 region has the DNA TGTGCCAGCAGCCCCGGGACGGGGGTGTTCGAGCAGTACTTC. Variable domain in full (rest from reference TRBV7-6 and TRBJ2-7): GAGVSQSPRYKVTKRGQDVALRCDPISGHVSLYWYRQALGQGPEFLTYFNYEAQQDKSGLPNDRFSAERPEGSISTLTIQRTEQRDSAMYRCASSPGTGVFEQYFGPGTRLTVT.